One and the same sample provided the 23 T cell receptor beta chains below, sequenced in a study of identical twins. MiXCR, run by TCRdb on the 5' RACE reads, gives a single entry per CDR3 protein. Seen here are hundreds of thousands of distinct CDR3 sequences, 5.5% to 7.5% observed once, and the top ten hold around 1.7%. The material sequenced was naive T cells sorted from blood. Receptor source: a man between 18 and 29 years old in good health.

This clonotype was detected only a few times. The chain recombines TRBV18 with TRBJ2-5, with 12 bases lining up with TRBD2. Looked up from germline, CDR1 is KGHSH and CDR2 is LQKENI. This CDR3 has 16 amino acids. Trimming took 2 bases from V and 5 from J; bases not matched to a gene: 6. For the CDR3, the DNA is TGTGCCAGCTCACCAAGGACTAGCGGGATTTGGGAGACCCAGTACTTC. This translates into CASSPRTSGIWETQYF.

The chain links TRBV10-3 to TRBJ2-1, with D unclear. The germline gives CDR1 ENHRY, CDR2 SYGVKD. CDR3 size: 17 residues. V lost 0 bases and J lost 4, with 16 bases in between. The CDR3 DNA reads TGTGCCATCAGTGAGTCGACTCCGGGCGCCCTATACAATGAGCAGTTCTTC. It translates to CAISESTPGALYNEQFF.

This chain joins TRBV11-2 and TRBJ2-1, with unresolved D. V was trimmed by 0 bases and J by 8 bases, leaving 23 bases between them. The germline V gene has CDR1 SGHAT and CDR2 FQNNGV. This CDR3 region has 18 residues. Here the CDR3 DNA reads TGTGCCAGCAGCTTAGATCCCCCGGTGTTTCCAGCTGTCGATGAGCAGTTCTTC. As protein: CASSLDPPVFPAVDEQFF.

This clonotype was counted at least ten times. The chain joins TRBV7-9 to TRBJ1-6; 10 positions match TRBD1. The V gene's germline CDR1 is SEHNR and CDR2 FQNEAQ (reference sequence). With V trimmed by 7 bases and J by 9 bases, 6 bases remained unmatched. CDR3 length: 14 residues. CDR3 in DNA: TGTGCCAGCACCCCAGGGACAGGGGTTTCACCCCTCCACTTT. Protein product: CASTPGTGVSPLHF.

This clonotype was observed at least ten times. The CDR3 DNA sequence: TGTGCCACCAGCACCCCCGACAGGGGTTCCACTGAAGCTTTCTTT. This codes for CATSTPDRGSTEAFF. V usage is TRBV15 and J usage is TRBJ1-1, with 8 bases lining up with TRBD1. The CDR3 has 15 residues. Per germline, CDR1 LNHNV and CDR2 YYDKDF (reference sequence). V was clipped by 4 bases and J by 4 bases; unmatched bases: 8.

This clonotype appeared many times. The chain is built from TRBV9 and TRBJ2-1; 8 nucleotides align to TRBD2. V lost 6 bases to trimming and J lost 4 bases; unmatched junction nucleotides: 6. The CDR3 totals 14 residues. CDR1 is SGDLS, CDR2 YYNGEE, per germline. This CDR3 is CASNEAGGYNEQFF. CDR3 DNA: TGTGCCAGCAATGAGGCGGGGGGTTACAATGAGCAGTTCTTC.

The chain has TRBV5-1 and TRBJ1-1, with TRBD1 identical over 7 bases. This CDR3 is 14 amino acids long. Trimming took 0 bases from V and 8 from J; bases not matched to a gene: 7. Germline lookup yields CDR1 SGHRS and CDR2 YFSETQ. Here the CDR3 DNA reads TGCGCCAGCAGCTTGGCCAAACAGGGGTGGGAAGCTTTCTTT. It codes for CASSLAKQGWEAFF.

This clonotype was seen many times. The chain uses TRBV6-1 and TRBJ1-1; D is possibly TRBD1 (6 bases). The CDR3 contains 14 residues. Trimming shortened V by 7 bases and J by 2 bases, and 14 bases separated the two germline ends. Per the germline V gene, CDR1 is MNHNS and CDR2 is SASEGT. Written as DNA, the CDR3 is TGTGCCAGCATCCAAAGTGGGACAAACACTGAAGCTTTCTTT. It specifies CASIQSGTNTEAFF.

A few counts support this clonotype. DNA of the CDR3: TGCAGCGTTGAAGGGGCAACCAGGCCCACAGATACGCAGTATTTT. Translation gives CSVEGATRPTDTQYF. The V call is TRBV29-1, the J call TRBJ2-3; no firm D call. The germline CDR1 and CDR2 sequences are SQVTM and ANQGSEA. This CDR3 has 15 amino acids. Between the trimmed V and J ends, which lost 1 base and 2 bases, there was a span of 13 bases.

This clonotype was seen at least ten times. V is TRBV7-9 and J is TRBJ2-1, with D hard to call. The CDR3 covers 16 residues. Germline lookup yields CDR1 SEHNR and CDR2 FQNEAQ (reference sequence). The V gene lost 1 base and the J gene lost 11 bases, with 21 bases spanning the gap. The CDR3 DNA sequence: TGTGCCAGCAGCTTAGTCGCCCCTCCGAAGAACAGAAAGCAGTTCTTC. This encodes CASSLVAPPKNRKQFF.

Worth noting for this clonotype: This may stem from a read error, because a much larger clone lies one nucleotide away. This chain connects TRBV28 to TRBJ2-1; D ambiguous. The CDR3 is made up of 15 amino acids. The germline V and J ends were trimmed by 4 bases and 3 bases, with 13 bases remaining between them. CDR1 and CDR2 from the germline V gene are MDHEN and SYDVKM. The CDR3 nucleotides are TGTGCCAGCAGTTCGGCGGAAGTGGGCTACAATGAGCAGTTCTTC. Translation: CASSSAEVGYNEQFF.

This clonotype showed up many times. The chain combines TRBV9 with TRBJ2-1; D is possibly TRBD1 (5 bases). In germline, CDR1 is SGDLS, CDR2 YYNGEE. The CDR3 extends over 15 amino acids. Trimming pared 0 bases from V and 8 bases from J, leaving 15 bases between. The CDR3 is CASSVGGPLQDEQFF. The CDR3 DNA reads as TGTGCCAGCAGCGTAGGGGGCCCGCTGCAGGATGAGCAGTTCTTC.

This clonotype was observed many times. The CDR3, as DNA: TGTGCCAGCAGCTTACTTTCCGGGCTTAACACTGAAGCTTTCTTT. This encodes CASSLLSGLNTEAFF. This chain uses TRBV7-9 with TRBJ1-1; D is undetermined. CDR1 is SEHNR, CDR2 FQNEAQ, per germline (reference sequence). There are 15 residues in the CDR3. Deletions cut 2 bases from V and 2 bases from J, with 12 bases between.

V gene TRBV7-9 combines with J gene TRBJ1-4; 8 nucleotides agree with TRBD1. The germline gives CDR1 SEHNR, CDR2 FQNEAQ (reference sequence). The ends lost 0 bases at V and 1 base at J; junction bases unmatched: 4. The CDR3 loop spans 17 amino acids. CDR3 protein: CASSLATGALTNEKLFF. The CDR3, as DNA: TGTGCCAGCAGCTTAGCGACAGGGGCGTTAACTAATGAAAAACTGTTTTTT.

The chain employs TRBV5-1 and TRBJ2-6; 8 bases fit TRBD2. The CDR3 has 17 residues. V trimming: 2 bases; J trimming: 2 bases; junction bases outside the gene matches: 6. Per germline, CDR1 SGHRS and CDR2 YFSETQ. CDR3 coding DNA: TGCGCCAGCAGCTTTAGAGCGGGAGCTGCTGGGGCCAACGTCCTGACTTTC. Translated, it gives CASSFRAGAAGANVLTF.

This clonotype was detected ten times or more. The chain has TRBV24-1 and TRBJ1-1, with TRBD1 matching over 7 bases. The germline V gene encodes CDR1 KGHDR and CDR2 SFDVKD. V shed 8 bases and J 1 base; nucleotides not matched to a gene: 3. The length of the CDR3 is 13 residues. This CDR3 is CATKQGTNTEAFF. CDR3 nucleotides: TGTGCCACCAAACAGGGGACGAACACTGAAGCTTTCTTT.

The chain employs TRBV27 and TRBJ2-2; no reliable D call. The CDR3 has 15 residues. Trimming took 5 bases from V and 4 from J, leaving 14 bases between them. The germline V gene has CDR1 MNHEY and CDR2 SMNVEV (reference sequence). The CDR3 spells CASSLFLASTGELFF. The CDR3 nucleotides are TGTGCCAGCAGTCTCTTCTTAGCCAGCACCGGGGAGCTGTTTTTT.

This clonotype was seen a handful of times. The rearrangement links TRBV11-2 to TRBJ2-2; 9 bases are shared with TRBD1. CDR3 length: 17 residues. Germline assignment: CDR1 SGHAT and CDR2 FQNNGV. Trimming removed 5 bases from V and 4 bases from J; junction bases left unmatched: 11. The CDR3 is CASSPIRGTGLTGELFF. The CDR3 DNA follows: TGTGCCAGCAGCCCAATCAGGGGGACAGGGCTCACCGGGGAGCTGTTTTTT. Filled out from reference TRBV11-2 and TRBJ2-2, the complete variable domain reads EAGVAQSPRYKIIEKRQSVAFWCNPISGHATLYWYQQILGQGPKLLIQFQNNGVVDDSQLPKDRFSAERLKGVDSTLKIQPAKLEDSAVYLCASSPIRGTGLTGELFFGEGSRLTVL.

The gene calls are TRBV6-2 or TRBV6-3 and TRBJ2-7; D is undetermined. The germline CDR1 and CDR2 sequences are MNHEY and SVGEGT. The V end was cut by 2 bases, the J end by 7 bases, with 12 bases between. The CDR3 runs 13 residues. The CDR3 coding sequence is TGTGCCAGCAGTTACCCCCGCCCCAGTGAGCAGTACTTC. Encoded protein: CASSYPRPSEQYF.

This clonotype was seen only a few times. The chain recombines TRBV7-2 with TRBJ1-1; D is ambiguous. Germline-derived CDR1 and CDR2 are SGHTA and FQGNSA. The CDR3 sequence is 13 residues long. Trimming pared 5 bases from V and 7 bases from J, leaving 14 bases between. CDR3 loop: CASSIVGQYEAFF. CDR3 nucleotides: TGTGCCAGCAGCATAGTAGGGCAATATGAAGCTTTCTTT.

The chain links TRBV10-3 to TRBJ2-7; D remains ambiguous. The CDR3 runs to 12 residues. V lost 6 bases and J lost 3, with 9 bases in between. Per the germline V gene, CDR1 is ENHRY and CDR2 is SYGVKD. CDR3 residues: CAIRKEDYEQYF. The CDR3 nucleotides are TGTGCCATCAGAAAAGAAGACTACGAGCAGTACTTC.

This clonotype has ten or more counts. The J gene is TRBJ2-3, the V gene TRBV6-5; TRBD2 aligns across 9 bases. Germline CDR1 MNHEY, CDR2 SVGAGI. This CDR3 is 16 amino acids long. With 3 bases clipped from V and 6 bases from J, the junction kept 10 bases outside the gene matches. The CDR3 loop is CASSYSGTSRADTQYF. The CDR3 nucleotides are TGTGCCAGCAGTTATTCCGGGACTAGCCGGGCGGATACGCAGTATTTT.

This clonotype was seen ten or more times. V and J are TRBV7-9 and TRBJ2-1; no clear D. The CDR3 length is 13 residues. V was trimmed by 5 bases and J by 9 bases, leaving 14 bases between them. The V gene's germline CDR1 is SEHNR and CDR2 FQNEAQ (reference sequence). Here the CDR3 reads CASSPLWVSEQFF. CDR3 bases: TGTGCCAGCAGCCCCCTTTGGGTTTCTGAGCAGTTCTTC.